The rows below give T cell receptor beta chains drawn from one sample of a study of blood T cell repertoires in COVID-19. Profiled with immunoSEQ multiplex PCR; TCRdb holds only in-frame clones, not every one. The sample includes 250,000 or so clones, approximately 85% of them seen just once. The sample was PBMCs or T cells enriched from blood (not recorded which). The receptors originated from a woman aged 45-65 years who had recovered from COVID-19. Each CDR3 is given with its conserved first and last residue. A D gene is named only where the DNA matches it firmly. Clone sizes are given selectively: once, few, many, or a class where the clone is expanded.

j_call: TRBJ2-2
clone_size: NA
v_call: TRBV9
d_call: TRBD2
cdr3_nt: TGTGCCAGCAGCGTAGCCCTAGCGGGAGGGCCATCCACCGGGGAGCTGTTTTTT
cdr3_aa: CASSVALAGGPSTGELFF

j_call: TRBJ2-3
clone_size: once
v_call: TRBV11-2
d_call: TRBD2
cdr3_nt: TGTGCCAGCAGCGTCGTCCGACTAGCGGGAGTATCGGATACGCAGTATTTT
cdr3_aa: CASSVVRLAGVSDTQYF

j_call: TRBJ1-6
clone_size: few
v_call: TRBV4-2
d_call: TRBD1
cdr3_nt: TGTGCCAGCAGCCAGGAGACAGGGAGAACCTATAATTCACCCCTCCACTTT
cdr3_aa: CASSQETGRTYNSPLHF

j_call: TRBJ1-1
clone_size: NA
v_call: TRBV6-6
d_call: NA
cdr3_nt: TGTGCCAGCAGTTACTCCGTGCGCCCTGAAGCTTTCTTT
cdr3_aa: CASSYSVRPEAFF

j_call: TRBJ1-5
clone_size: NA
v_call: TRBV4-2
d_call: TRBD1
cdr3_nt: TGTGCCAGCAGTCTAGACAGGGTTCAGCCCCAGCATTTT
cdr3_aa: CASSLDRVQPQHF

j_call: TRBJ2-1
clone_size: NA
v_call: TRBV9
d_call: TRBD1
cdr3_nt: TGTGCCAGCAGCGTAGCGGGACAGGGGTTCAATGAGCAGTTCTTC
cdr3_aa: CASSVAGQGFNEQFF

j_call: TRBJ1-4
clone_size: NA
v_call: TRBV28
d_call: TRBD1
cdr3_nt: TGTGCCAGCAGATCTCTGGACAGGGGGCATGAAAAACTGTTTTTT
cdr3_aa: CASRSLDRGHEKLFF

j_call: TRBJ2-1
clone_size: NA
v_call: TRBV27
d_call: TRBD2
cdr3_nt: TGTGCCAGCAGTTTATCCGCGGGAGGGCCGAAGAATGAGCAGTTCTTC
cdr3_aa: CASSLSAGGPKNEQFF

j_call: TRBJ2-7
clone_size: NA
v_call: TRBV21-1
d_call: NA
cdr3_nt: TGTGCCAGCAGCAAAGCGGGGAGTCTTAACCCTTATCATCCGGGCGAGCAGTACTTC
cdr3_aa: CASSKAGSLNPYHPGEQYF

j_call: TRBJ2-3
clone_size: NA
v_call: TRBV7-2
d_call: NA
cdr3_nt: TGTGCCAGCAGCTTACGGCGGCGGGGCACAGATACGCAGTATTTT
cdr3_aa: CASSLRRRGTDTQYF

j_call: TRBJ2-7
clone_size: NA
v_call: TRBV5-6
d_call: NA
cdr3_nt: TGTGCCAGCAGCTTGGGTGGCCCAGGCTACGAGCAGTACTTC
cdr3_aa: CASSLGGPGYEQYF

j_call: TRBJ2-7
clone_size: NA
v_call: TRBV5-5
d_call: TRBD1
cdr3_nt: TGTGCCAGCAGCCCTTGGGACAGGGGGACCGAGCAGTACTTC
cdr3_aa: CASSPWDRGTEQYF

j_call: TRBJ2-5
clone_size: NA
v_call: TRBV7-9
d_call: NA
cdr3_nt: TGTGCCAGCAGCTTAATCGTCGACACAAGATTGGAGACCCAGTACTTC
cdr3_aa: CASSLIVDTRLETQYF

j_call: TRBJ2-7
clone_size: once
v_call: TRBV5-8
d_call: TRBD1
cdr3_nt: TGTGCCAGCAGCGTCCGGGACAGGGTTTCCTACGAGCAGTACTTC
cdr3_aa: CASSVRDRVSYEQYF

j_call: TRBJ1-3
clone_size: NA
v_call: TRBV28
d_call: NA
cdr3_nt: TGTGCCAGCAGACCAAGAGGGGGCTCTGGAAACACCATATATTTT
cdr3_aa: CASRPRGGSGNTIYF

j_call: TRBJ1-5
clone_size: NA
v_call: TRBV27
d_call: NA
cdr3_nt: TGTGCCAGCAGTTTTAGGGGCCACCCGGGAGCCGACAATCAGCCCCAGCATTTT
cdr3_aa: CASSFRGHPGADNQPQHF

j_call: TRBJ1-4
clone_size: NA
v_call: TRBV9
d_call: TRBD1
cdr3_nt: TGTGCCAGCAGCGTAGGAGGACAGGAGAATGAAAAACTGTTTTTT
cdr3_aa: CASSVGGQENEKLFF

j_call: TRBJ2-5
clone_size: NA
v_call: TRBV7-6
d_call: TRBD2
cdr3_nt: TGTGCCAGCAGCTTAGGGCTAGCGGGAGGGCCCCAAGAGACCCAGTACTTC
cdr3_aa: CASSLGLAGGPQETQYF

j_call: TRBJ2-5
clone_size: NA
v_call: TRBV28
d_call: TRBD2
cdr3_nt: TGTGCCAGCAGTCGGGGACTAGCGGGGGCCAGGGAGACCCAGTACTTC
cdr3_aa: CASSRGLAGARETQYF

j_call: TRBJ2-7
clone_size: few
v_call: TRBV7-9
d_call: TRBD2
cdr3_nt: TGTGCCAGCAGCTTAGGGGGAGGGAGTACTGGCAACGAGCAGTACTTC
cdr3_aa: CASSLGGGSTGNEQYF

j_call: TRBJ2-5
clone_size: NA
v_call: TRBV7-9
d_call: TRBD2
cdr3_nt: TGTGCCAGCAGCTTAGGAGCGGGAGTAGGAGAGACCCAGTACTTC
cdr3_aa: CASSLGAGVGETQYF

j_call: TRBJ2-4
clone_size: NA
v_call: TRBV4-2
d_call: NA
cdr3_nt: TGTGCCAGCAGCCAAGAATCCCTAGCCAAAAACATTCAGTACTTC
cdr3_aa: CASSQESLAKNIQYF

j_call: TRBJ2-7
clone_size: NA
v_call: TRBV29-1
d_call: TRBD2
cdr3_nt: TGCAGCGTTCTAGCGGGAGGCTACGAGCAGTACTTC
cdr3_aa: CSVLAGGYEQYF

j_call: TRBJ1-1
clone_size: NA
v_call: TRBV10-3
d_call: NA
cdr3_nt: TGTGCCATCAGTGAGGCCTCGGGTGGAGCTTTCTTT
cdr3_aa: CAISEASGGAFF

j_call: TRBJ2-4
clone_size: NA
v_call: TRBV5-1
d_call: TRBD1
cdr3_nt: TGCGCCAGCAGCCGGGACAGTTTTGGAAACATTCAGTACTTC
cdr3_aa: CASSRDSFGNIQYF

j_call: TRBJ2-1
clone_size: NA
v_call: TRBV2
d_call: TRBD2
cdr3_nt: TGTGCCAACCTAGCGGGCCTATCACAATATGAGCAGTTCTTC
cdr3_aa: CANLAGLSQYEQFF

j_call: TRBJ1-5
clone_size: NA
v_call: TRBV28
d_call: TRBD1
cdr3_nt: TGTGCCAGCAGTTGGGGCAGGGGGCTTGTAAATCAGCCCCAGCATTTT
cdr3_aa: CASSWGRGLVNQPQHF

j_call: TRBJ2-1
clone_size: NA
v_call: TRBV19
d_call: TRBD1
cdr3_nt: TGTGCCAGTAGCCGTCGGACAGGGGGTTTTTACAATGAGCAGTTCTTC
cdr3_aa: CASSRRTGGFYNEQFF

j_call: TRBJ2-7
clone_size: NA
v_call: TRBV20-1
d_call: NA
cdr3_nt: TGCAGTGCCCAGACAGGACACGAGCAGTACTTC
cdr3_aa: CSAQTGHEQYF

j_call: TRBJ1-3
clone_size: NA
v_call: TRBV25-1
d_call: NA
cdr3_nt: TGTGCCAGCGGCGGGAGATTCTCTGGAAACACCATATATTTT
cdr3_aa: CASGGRFSGNTIYF

j_call: TRBJ1-1
clone_size: NA
v_call: TRBV28
d_call: NA
cdr3_nt: TGTGCCAGCACCAGGGGTGGGGGTACTGAAGCTTTCTTT
cdr3_aa: CASTRGGGTEAFF

j_call: TRBJ1-2
clone_size: NA
v_call: TRBV19
d_call: NA
cdr3_nt: TGTGCCAGTAGTATAGTTTTTACTTTTAACTATGGCTACACCTTC
cdr3_aa: CASSIVFTFNYGYTF

j_call: TRBJ1-3
clone_size: NA
v_call: TRBV28
d_call: NA
cdr3_nt: TGTGCCAGCAGGGACAGCCTCTCTGGAAACACCATATATTTT
cdr3_aa: CASRDSLSGNTIYF

j_call: TRBJ1-1
clone_size: NA
v_call: TRBV5-1
d_call: NA
cdr3_nt: TGCGCCAGCAGCTTCCCAGACAGTTGGGGCACTGAAGCTTTCTTT
cdr3_aa: CASSFPDSWGTEAFF

j_call: TRBJ1-3
clone_size: once
v_call: TRBV28
d_call: TRBD1
cdr3_nt: TGTGCCAGCAGTTTATCCCAGACAGGGGGTAGCTCTGGAAACACCATATATTTT
cdr3_aa: CASSLSQTGGSSGNTIYF

j_call: TRBJ2-1
clone_size: NA
v_call: TRBV18
d_call: TRBD2
cdr3_nt: TGTGCCAGCTCACGACGGACTAGCGGGAGCTACGATGAGCAGTTCTTC
cdr3_aa: CASSRRTSGSYDEQFF

j_call: TRBJ2-1
clone_size: NA
v_call: TRBV6-4
d_call: TRBD2
cdr3_nt: TGTGCCAGCAGCCGGGACTACCCCTCCTACAATGAGCAGTTCTTC
cdr3_aa: CASSRDYPSYNEQFF

j_call: TRBJ2-7
clone_size: NA
v_call: TRBV14
d_call: TRBD1
cdr3_nt: TGTGCCAGCAGCCAAGATTGGGGACAGGGATCGCCCGAGCAGTACTTC
cdr3_aa: CASSQDWGQGSPEQYF

j_call: TRBJ1-3
clone_size: NA
v_call: TRBV7-9
d_call: TRBD1
cdr3_nt: TGTGCCAGCAGCTCCCACCCGAGGACAGGTGGAAACACCATATATTTT
cdr3_aa: CASSSHPRTGGNTIYF

j_call: TRBJ1-3
clone_size: NA
v_call: TRBV5-1
d_call: NA
cdr3_nt: TGCGCCAGCAGCTTGGAAGGGGACACCATATATTTT
cdr3_aa: CASSLEGDTIYF

j_call: TRBJ1-1
clone_size: NA
v_call: TRBV24-1
d_call: NA
cdr3_nt: TGTGCCACCAGTGATTCGACACCCGAGGGGAACACTGAAGCTTTCTTT
cdr3_aa: CATSDSTPEGNTEAFF

j_call: TRBJ2-5
clone_size: once
v_call: TRBV19
d_call: TRBD1
cdr3_nt: TGTGCCAGTAGTATATACAGGGGGCAGGGAGAGACCCAGTACTTC
cdr3_aa: CASSIYRGQGETQYF

j_call: TRBJ2-3
clone_size: NA
v_call: TRBV7-9
d_call: TRBD2
cdr3_nt: TGTGCCAGCAGCTTGACTAGCGGGAGGGCCGCAGATACGCAGTATTTT
cdr3_aa: CASSLTSGRAADTQYF

j_call: TRBJ2-2
clone_size: NA
v_call: TRBV11-3
d_call: NA
cdr3_nt: TGTGCCAGCAGCCCTCTCGGGACCGGGGAGCTGTTTTTT
cdr3_aa: CASSPLGTGELFF

j_call: TRBJ2-6
clone_size: few
v_call: TRBV5-1
d_call: NA
cdr3_nt: TGCGCCAGCGCAGACAGGTCGCGGGGGGCCAACGTCCTGACTTTC
cdr3_aa: CASADRSRGANVLTF

j_call: TRBJ2-7
clone_size: NA
v_call: TRBV28
d_call: TRBD1
cdr3_nt: TGTGCCAGCAGTCCAGGGGGCGGGTACGAGCAGTACTTC
cdr3_aa: CASSPGGGYEQYF

j_call: TRBJ1-3
clone_size: NA
v_call: TRBV5-1
d_call: NA
cdr3_nt: TGCGCCAGCAGCTCCCCGGGGACGGGGGTCTCTGGAAACACCATATATTTT
cdr3_aa: CASSSPGTGVSGNTIYF

j_call: TRBJ2-1
clone_size: NA
v_call: TRBV10-3
d_call: TRBD2
cdr3_nt: TGTGCCATCAGTGAGTCGGGCGGGAGACAGTTCTTC
cdr3_aa: CAISESGGRQFF

j_call: TRBJ1-6
clone_size: NA
v_call: TRBV23-1
d_call: TRBD1
cdr3_nt: TGCGCCAGCAGTCATGGTCGGGACAGGGAAAATTCACCCCTCCACTTT
cdr3_aa: CASSHGRDRENSPLHF

j_call: TRBJ1-4
clone_size: NA
v_call: TRBV28
d_call: TRBD1
cdr3_nt: TGTGCCAGCAGTTCCCCGGGACAGTTTAATGAAAAACTGTTTTTT
cdr3_aa: CASSSPGQFNEKLFF

j_call: TRBJ1-2
clone_size: NA
v_call: TRBV5-4
d_call: NA
cdr3_nt: TGTGCCAGCAGCTCGACAGCTAACTATGGCTACACCTTC
cdr3_aa: CASSSTANYGYTF

j_call: TRBJ2-7
clone_size: NA
v_call: TRBV5-6
d_call: NA
cdr3_nt: TGTGCCAGCAGCTTGTATAGACTCCGCCACGAGCAGTACTTC
cdr3_aa: CASSLYRLRHEQYF

j_call: TRBJ2-5
clone_size: NA
v_call: TRBV2
d_call: TRBD1
cdr3_nt: TGTGCCAGCAGTGACTCCCAGACAGGGGGCACGAGGGAGACCCAGTACTTC
cdr3_aa: CASSDSQTGGTRETQYF

j_call: TRBJ2-6
clone_size: NA
v_call: TRBV10-3
d_call: NA
cdr3_nt: TGTGCCATCAGTCTACAGCTCTCTGGGGCCAACGTCCTGACTTTC
cdr3_aa: CAISLQLSGANVLTF

j_call: TRBJ2-1
clone_size: NA
v_call: TRBV27
d_call: NA
cdr3_nt: TGTGCCAGCAGCCCTTGGCTCGATGAGCAGTTCTTC
cdr3_aa: CASSPWLDEQFF

j_call: TRBJ1-6
clone_size: once
v_call: TRBV9
d_call: TRBD1
cdr3_nt: TGTGCCAGCAGCCCAGGGACAGGCGGTAATTCACCCCTCCACTTT
cdr3_aa: CASSPGTGGNSPLHF

j_call: TRBJ2-5
clone_size: NA
v_call: TRBV27
d_call: TRBD1
cdr3_nt: TGTGCCAGCGGGACAGCAAAAGAGACCCAGTACTTC
cdr3_aa: CASGTAKETQYF

j_call: TRBJ1-1
clone_size: NA
v_call: TRBV28
d_call: NA
cdr3_nt: TGTGCCAGCAGTCCGCCCCGGACTGATACTGAAGCTTTCTTT
cdr3_aa: CASSPPRTDTEAFF

j_call: TRBJ2-4
clone_size: once
v_call: TRBV27
d_call: NA
cdr3_nt: TGTGCCAGCAGTTTAGGAGGGTTTGGCAAAAACATTCAGTACTTC
cdr3_aa: CASSLGGFGKNIQYF

j_call: TRBJ2-3
clone_size: NA
v_call: TRBV28
d_call: TRBD1
cdr3_nt: TGTGCCAGCAGTCTCCTCCGGAATAGACAGGGGGCAGAGGGGTCTGCAGATACGCAGTATTTT
cdr3_aa: CASSLLRNRQGAEGSADTQYF